The 20 T cell receptor beta chains given below trace back to one sample, sequenced in a study of blood T cell repertoires in COVID-19. Assay: immunoSEQ multiplex PCR; the TCRdb copy retains only in-frame clones and omits some. The data contain about 250,000 clones, roughly nine tenths of them singletons. The sample taken for sequencing was peripheral blood. The receptor source for this set is a woman aged 40-49 years who had recovered from COVID-19.

The V gene is TRBV2, the J gene TRBJ2-5, with 9 bases fitting TRBD1. V was clipped by 10 bases and J by 4 bases; unmatched bases: 13. Germline CDR1 and CDR2: SNHLY and FYNNEI. This CDR3 is built from 15 residues. The CDR3 loop is CATMLGQGSSETQYF. CDR3 nucleotides: TGTGCCACCATGCTAGGACAGGGGTCATCAGAGACCCAGTACTTC.

A single count supports this clone. The chain links TRBV7-2 to TRBJ1-2, with 10 bases fitting TRBD1. CDR3 length equals 15 residues. Germline V lookup: CDR1 SGHTA, CDR2 FQGNSA. With V trimmed by 4 bases and J by 7 bases, 9 bases remained unmatched. The chain's CDR3 is CASSSRQGAAIGYTF. The CDR3 bases are TGTGCCAGCAGCTCCCGACAGGGGGCTGCGATTGGCTACACCTTC.

The chain is built from TRBV5-4 and TRBJ2-7; TRBD2 matches at 9 bases. The germline CDR1 and CDR2 sequences are SGHNT and YYREEE (reference sequence). This CDR3 spans 14 amino acids. The ends lost 0 bases at V and 4 bases at J; junction bases unmatched: 2. CDR3 sequence reads: CASSLEAGGYEQYV. In DNA form, the CDR3 reads TGTGCCAGCAGCTTGGAGGCGGGGGGGTACGAGCAGTACGTC.

This clone came up once. V is TRBV5-6 and J is TRBJ1-6; D not resolved. Germline CDR1 is SGHDT and CDR2 is YYEEEE. The V gene lost 6 bases and the J gene lost 9 bases, with 16 bases spanning the gap. The CDR3 runs to 14 residues. The CDR3 spells CASTHWAGSSPLHF. Here the CDR3 DNA reads TGTGCCAGCACCCATTGGGCCGGGAGTTCACCCCTCCACTTT.

The gene calls are TRBV7-6 and TRBJ1-2; TRBD1 is a possible D gene (6 bases). V was cut by 4 bases and J by 3 bases, with 15 bases left in between. This CDR3 comprises 15 residues. Germline CDR1 and CDR2: SGHVS and FNYEAQ. The CDR3 sequence is CASSWGGTFHYGYTF. CDR3 DNA sequence: TGTGCCAGCAGCTGGGGGGGGACATTCCACTATGGCTACACCTTC. Based on the CDR3 plus reference TRBV7-6 and TRBJ1-2, the full variable domain is GAGVSQSPRYKVTKRGQDVALRCDPISGHVSLYWYRQALGQGPEFLTYFNYEAQQDKSGLPNDRFSAERPEGSISTLTIQRTEQRDSAMYRCASSWGGTFHYGYTFGSGTRLTVV.

The chain carries TRBV6-1 and TRBJ2-4, with D unclear. Per germline, CDR1 MNHNS and CDR2 SASEGT. V was trimmed by 1 base and J by 0 bases, leaving 10 bases between them. This CDR3 comprises 16 residues. CDR3 bases: TGTGCCAGCAGTGAAGTTGGCGGTCCAGCCAAAAACATTCAGTACTTC. Protein: CASSEVGGPAKNIQYF.

The chain's CDR3 is CASSGSGTGGAEGYTF. The DNA of the CDR3 is TGTGCCAGCTCAGGATCCGGGACAGGGGGCGCGGAGGGCTACACCTTC. The V and J genes are TRBV18 and TRBJ1-2; 12 nucleotides align to TRBD1. This CDR3 contains 16 residues. Germline assignment: CDR1 KGHSH and CDR2 LQKENI. V lost 5 bases and J lost 8; bases outside the gene matches: 12.

The chain joins TRBV24-1 to TRBJ1-2; the D gene is possibly TRBD1 (5 bases). V lost 9 bases, J lost 10 bases, and 17 bases lay in between. The CDR3 is made up of 12 amino acids. CDR1 and CDR2 (germline): KGHDR, SFDVKD. Here the CDR3 DNA reads TGTGCCACCCGAGATTTTCGGGACTCCTACACCTTC. It specifies CATRDFRDSYTF.

The V call is TRBV5-5, the J call TRBJ1-1; D gene ambiguous. The V gene lost 2 bases and the J gene lost 4 bases, with 9 bases spanning the gap. The CDR3 spans 13 residues. The V gene's germline CDR1 is SGHKS and CDR2 YYEKEE (reference sequence). DNA for the CDR3: TGTGCCAGCAGCTTAGAGGGAGGCACTGAAGCTTTCTTT. It is translated as CASSLEGGTEAFF.

This clone was detected only once. The chain couples TRBV23-1 to TRBJ2-7; D remains ambiguous. TRBV23-1 is sorted into the ORF group, with uncertain function. There are 17 residues in the CDR3. The V end lost 2 bases, the J end lost 0 bases, and 17 bases lay between the germline ends. The CDR3: CASSQPKEDMSSYEQYV. The CDR3 nucleotides read TGCGCCAGCAGTCAACCTAAAGAGGATATGAGCTCCTACGAGCAGTACGTC.

The V call is TRBV5-4, the J call TRBJ1-6, with TRBD1 matching 9 bases. The CDR3 has 14 amino acids. The junction had 2 bases not matched to a gene; V was cut back by 5 bases and J by 5 bases. In germline, CDR1 is SGHNT, CDR2 YYREEE (reference sequence). In nucleotides, the CDR3 is TGTGCCAGCAGTCGACAGGGGGATAATTCACCCCTCCACTTT. It specifies CASSRQGDNSPLHF.

The chain links TRBV11-3 to TRBJ1-1; no clear D. Germline assignment: CDR1 SGHNT and CDR2 YENEEA. The CDR3 has 14 residues. V lost 0 bases and J lost 2, with 7 bases in between. The CDR3 sequence: CASSLEVGNTEAFF. The CDR3 DNA sequence: TGTGCCAGCAGCTTAGAGGTGGGCAACACTGAAGCTTTCTTT.

The rearrangement joins TRBV27 to TRBJ2-1; 11 bases fit TRBD2. This CDR3 spans 15 amino acids. Per germline, CDR1 MNHEY and CDR2 SMNVEV (reference sequence). Germline trimming cut 3 bases from V and 7 bases from J; bases unmatched to any gene: 5. CDR3 loop: CASSFSSGGANEQFF. The CDR3 DNA is TGTGCCAGCAGTTTTAGTAGCGGGGGGGCAAATGAGCAGTTCTTC.

The V gene is TRBV7-9, the J gene TRBJ1-6; D possibly corresponds to TRBD1 (5 bases). Trimming shortened V by 1 base and J by 10 bases, and 5 bases separated the two germline ends. This CDR3 comprises 12 residues. CDR1 and CDR2 (germline): SEHNR, FQNEAQ (reference sequence). The DNA of the CDR3 is TGTGCCAGCAGCTTAGAGGGGTCACCCCTCCACTTT. Its translation: CASSLEGSPLHF.

The rearrangement uses TRBV5-1 and TRBJ1-4; D gene ambiguous. V was shortened by 1 base and J by 5 bases, with 6 bases between the two germline ends. The germline CDR1 and CDR2 sequences are SGHRS and YFSETQ. The CDR3 spans 13 residues. CDR3 sequence (DNA): TGCGCCAGCAGCTTGAGCGCAAATGAAAAACTGTTTTTT. It is translated as CASSLSANEKLFF. The variable domain in full, with the rest retrieved from reference TRBV5-1 and TRBJ1-4, is KAGVTQTPRYLIKTRGQQVTLSCSPISGHRSVSWYQQTPGQGLQFLFEYFSETQRNKGNFPGRFSGRQFSNSRSEMNVSTLELGDSALYLCASSLSANEKLFFGSGTQLSVL.

The rearrangement joins TRBV5-1 to TRBJ2-1; D gene ambiguous. CDR1 and CDR2 (germline): SGHRS, YFSETQ. Trimming removed 4 bases at V and 7 bases at J, with 12 bases between. The CDR3 is 13 residues long. The CDR3 nucleotides read TGCGCCAGCAGCCCTCCGACCAGGAATGAGCAGTTCTTC. The encoded protein is CASSPPTRNEQFF.

The chain has TRBV20-1 and TRBJ2-1; 8 bases line up with TRBD2. The V segment lost 5 bases and the J segment 9 bases; nucleotides outside the gene matches: 3. The CDR3 length is 11 residues. Germline V gives CDR1 DFQATT, CDR2 SNEGSKA (reference sequence). The CDR3 loop is CSAERGTEQFF. CDR3 coding DNA: TGCAGTGCTGAGCGGGGGACTGAGCAGTTCTTC.

This sequence joins TRBV6-1 and TRBJ1-6, with TRBD1 as a possible D gene (5 bases). Deletions cut 3 bases from V and 7 bases from J, with 16 bases between. Germline CDR1 MNHNS, CDR2 SASEGT. The CDR3 totals 16 residues. The CDR3 spells CASSEGTNRGNSPLHF. The CDR3 nucleotides read TGTGCCAGCAGTGAGGGGACCAACCGGGGGAATTCACCCCTCCACTTT.

Note on this clone: The same CDR3 arises from other DNA sequences in this sample as well. The rearrangement uses TRBV2 and TRBJ2-7; D is unclear. Per germline, CDR1 SNHLY and CDR2 FYNNEI. CDR3 length equals 12 residues. V was shortened by 5 bases and J by 0 bases, with 5 bases between the two germline ends. The CDR3 region has the DNA TGTGCCAGCAGTTCCGGCTCCTACGAGCAGTACTTC. It encodes CASSSGSYEQYF.

The genes are TRBV30 and TRBJ2-7, with 12 positions matching TRBD2. V lost 5 bases and J lost 7; bases outside the gene matches: 6. From germline, CDR1 is GTSNPN and CDR2 SVGIG (reference sequence). This CDR3 region has 13 residues. The CDR3 protein is CAWASGREREQYV. The CDR3 nucleotides read TGTGCCTGGGCTAGCGGGAGGGAAAGGGAGCAGTACGTC.